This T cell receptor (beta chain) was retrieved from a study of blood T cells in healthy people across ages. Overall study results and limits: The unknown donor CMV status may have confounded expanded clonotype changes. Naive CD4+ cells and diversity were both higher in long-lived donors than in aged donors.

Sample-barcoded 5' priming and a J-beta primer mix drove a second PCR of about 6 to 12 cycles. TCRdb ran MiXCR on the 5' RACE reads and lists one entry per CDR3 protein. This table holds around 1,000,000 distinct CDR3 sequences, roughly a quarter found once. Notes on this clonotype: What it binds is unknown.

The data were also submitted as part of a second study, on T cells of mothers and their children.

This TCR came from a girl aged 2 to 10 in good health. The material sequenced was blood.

CDR3 DNA sequence: TGCAGCGTTGAAGGGGGGAACCTGCGCACAGATACGCAGTATTTT. It encodes CSVEGGNLRTDTQYF. The chain links TRBV29-1 to TRBJ2-3; D tentatively fits TRBD1 or TRBD2 (5 bases each). The CDR3 consists of 15 residues. Germline V gene data show CDR1 as SQVTM and CDR2 as ANQGSEA. Trimming took 1 base from V and 1 from J, leaving 12 bases between them.